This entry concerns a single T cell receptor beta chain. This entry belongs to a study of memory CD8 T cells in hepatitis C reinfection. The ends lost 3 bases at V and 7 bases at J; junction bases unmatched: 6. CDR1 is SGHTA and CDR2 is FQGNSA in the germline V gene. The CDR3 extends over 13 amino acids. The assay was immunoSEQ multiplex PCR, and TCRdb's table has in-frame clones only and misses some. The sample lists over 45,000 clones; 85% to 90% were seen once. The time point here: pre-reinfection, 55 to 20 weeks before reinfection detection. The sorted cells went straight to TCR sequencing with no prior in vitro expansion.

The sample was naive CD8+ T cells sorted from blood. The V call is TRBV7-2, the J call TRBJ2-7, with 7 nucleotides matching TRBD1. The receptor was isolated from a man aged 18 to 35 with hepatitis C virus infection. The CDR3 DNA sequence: TGTGCCAGCAGCTTCAAGGGGGCGCGAGAGCAGTACTTC. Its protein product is CASSFKGAREQYF.